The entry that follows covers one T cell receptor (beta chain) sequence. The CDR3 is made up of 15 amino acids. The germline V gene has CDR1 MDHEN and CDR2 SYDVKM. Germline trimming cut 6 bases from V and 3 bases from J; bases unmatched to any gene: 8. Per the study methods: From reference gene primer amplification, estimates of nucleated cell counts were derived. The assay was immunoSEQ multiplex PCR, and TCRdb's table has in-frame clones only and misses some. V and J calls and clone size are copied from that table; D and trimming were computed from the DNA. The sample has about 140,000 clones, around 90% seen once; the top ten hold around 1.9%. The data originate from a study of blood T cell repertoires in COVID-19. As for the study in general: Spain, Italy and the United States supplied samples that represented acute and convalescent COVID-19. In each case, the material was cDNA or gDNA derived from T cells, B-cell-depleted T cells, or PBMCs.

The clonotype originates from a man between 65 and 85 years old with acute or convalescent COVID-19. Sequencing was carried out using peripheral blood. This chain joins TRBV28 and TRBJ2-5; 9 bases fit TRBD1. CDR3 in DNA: TGTGCCAGCAGCTCTCCCGGGACAGGGAAAGAGACCCAGTACTTC. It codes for CASSSPGTGKETQYF. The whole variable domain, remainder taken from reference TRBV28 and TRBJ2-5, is DVKVTQSSRYLVKRTGEKVFLECVQDMDHENMFWYRQDPGLGLRLIYFSYDVKMKEKGDIPEGYSVSREKKERFSLILESASTNQTSMYLCASSSPGTGKETQYFGPGTRLLVL.